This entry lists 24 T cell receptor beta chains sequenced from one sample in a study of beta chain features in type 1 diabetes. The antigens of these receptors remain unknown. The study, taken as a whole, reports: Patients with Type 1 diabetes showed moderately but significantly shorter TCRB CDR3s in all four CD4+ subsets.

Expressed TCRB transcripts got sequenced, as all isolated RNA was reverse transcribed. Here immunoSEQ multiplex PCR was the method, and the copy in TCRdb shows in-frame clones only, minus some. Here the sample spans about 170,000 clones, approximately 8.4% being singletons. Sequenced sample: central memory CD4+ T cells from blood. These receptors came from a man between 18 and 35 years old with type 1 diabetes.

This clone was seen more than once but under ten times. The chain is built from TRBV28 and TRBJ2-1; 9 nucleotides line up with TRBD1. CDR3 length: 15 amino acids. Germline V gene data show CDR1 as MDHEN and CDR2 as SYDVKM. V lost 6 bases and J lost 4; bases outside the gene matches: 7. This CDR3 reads CASSPHGTGYNEQFF. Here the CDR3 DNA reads TGTGCCAGCAGCCCTCATGGGACAGGGTACAATGAGCAGTTCTTC.

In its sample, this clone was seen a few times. For the CDR3, the DNA is TGTGCCAGCAGCCCCCAGATCCAAGAGACCCAGTACTTC. Encoded protein: CASSPQIQETQYF. This chain connects TRBV11-2 to TRBJ2-5; D is uncertain. Germline V gives CDR1 SGHAT, CDR2 FQNNGV. The CDR3 sequence is 13 residues long. Trimming pared 5 bases from V and 1 base from J, leaving 8 bases between. The full variable domain, rest sourced from reference TRBV11-2 and TRBJ2-5, is EAGVAQSPRYKIIEKRQSVAFWCNPISGHATLYWYQQILGQGPKLLIQFQNNGVVDDSQLPKDRFSAERLKGVDSTLKIQPAKLEDSAVYLCASSPQIQETQYFGPGTRLLVL.

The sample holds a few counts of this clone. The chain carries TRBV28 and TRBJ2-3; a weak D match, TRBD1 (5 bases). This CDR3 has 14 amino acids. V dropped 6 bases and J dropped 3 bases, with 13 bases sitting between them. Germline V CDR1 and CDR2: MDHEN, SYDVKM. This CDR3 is CASRWSQGTDTQYF. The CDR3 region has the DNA TGTGCCAGCAGATGGTCCCAGGGAACAGATACGCAGTATTTT.

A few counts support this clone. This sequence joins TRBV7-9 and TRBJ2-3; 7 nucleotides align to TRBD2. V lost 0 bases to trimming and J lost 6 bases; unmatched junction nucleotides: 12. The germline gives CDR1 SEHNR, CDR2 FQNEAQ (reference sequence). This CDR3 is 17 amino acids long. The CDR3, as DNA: TGTGCCAGCAGCTTAGCGGCTAGCGGTAGCCGAGGGGATACGCAGTATTTT. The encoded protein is CASSLAASGSRGDTQYF.

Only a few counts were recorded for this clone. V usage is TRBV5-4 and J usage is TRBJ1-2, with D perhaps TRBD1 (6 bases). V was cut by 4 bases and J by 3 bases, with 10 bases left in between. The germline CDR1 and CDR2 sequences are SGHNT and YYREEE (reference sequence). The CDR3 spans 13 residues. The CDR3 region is CASSEGGDYGYTF. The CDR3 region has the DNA TGTGCCAGCAGCGAAGGGGGTGACTATGGCTACACCTTC. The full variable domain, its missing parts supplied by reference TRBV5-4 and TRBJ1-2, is ETGVTQSPTHLIKTRGQQVTLRCSSQSGHNTVSWYQQALGQGPQFIFQYYREEENGRGNFPPRFSGLQFPNYSSELNVNALELDDSALYLCASSEGGDYGYTFGSGTRLTVV.

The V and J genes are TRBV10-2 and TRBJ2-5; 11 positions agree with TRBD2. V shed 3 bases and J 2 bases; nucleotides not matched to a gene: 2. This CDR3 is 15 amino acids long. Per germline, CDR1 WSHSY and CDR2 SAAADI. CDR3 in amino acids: CASSEASGGQETQYF. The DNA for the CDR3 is TGCGCCAGCAGTGAAGCTAGCGGGGGGCAAGAGACCCAGTACTTC.

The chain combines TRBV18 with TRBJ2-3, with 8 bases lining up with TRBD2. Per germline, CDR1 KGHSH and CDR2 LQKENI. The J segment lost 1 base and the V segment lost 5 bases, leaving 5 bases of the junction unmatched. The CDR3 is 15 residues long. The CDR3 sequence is CASSERAGGTDTQYF. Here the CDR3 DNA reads TGTGCCAGCTCAGAGAGAGCGGGGGGCACAGATACGCAGTATTTT.

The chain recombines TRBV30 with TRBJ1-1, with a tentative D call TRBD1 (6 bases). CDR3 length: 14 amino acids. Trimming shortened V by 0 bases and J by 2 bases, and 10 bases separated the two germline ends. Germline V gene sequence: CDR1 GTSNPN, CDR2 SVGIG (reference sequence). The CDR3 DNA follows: TGTGCCTGGAGTGTACAGGGAGTAAACACTGAAGCTTTCTTT. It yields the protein CAWSVQGVNTEAFF.

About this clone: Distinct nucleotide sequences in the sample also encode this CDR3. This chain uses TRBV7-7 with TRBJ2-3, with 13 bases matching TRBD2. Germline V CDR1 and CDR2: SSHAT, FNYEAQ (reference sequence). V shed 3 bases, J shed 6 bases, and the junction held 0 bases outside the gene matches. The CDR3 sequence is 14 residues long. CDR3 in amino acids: CASSLGLAGDTQYF. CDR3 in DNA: TGTGCCAGCAGCTTGGGACTAGCGGGGGATACGCAGTATTTT.

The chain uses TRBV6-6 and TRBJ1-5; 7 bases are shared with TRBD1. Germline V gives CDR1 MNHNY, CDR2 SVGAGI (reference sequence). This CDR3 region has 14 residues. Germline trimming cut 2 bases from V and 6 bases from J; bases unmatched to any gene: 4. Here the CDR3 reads CASSYGQVGQPQHF. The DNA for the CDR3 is TGTGCCAGCAGTTACGGACAGGTGGGTCAGCCCCAGCATTTT.

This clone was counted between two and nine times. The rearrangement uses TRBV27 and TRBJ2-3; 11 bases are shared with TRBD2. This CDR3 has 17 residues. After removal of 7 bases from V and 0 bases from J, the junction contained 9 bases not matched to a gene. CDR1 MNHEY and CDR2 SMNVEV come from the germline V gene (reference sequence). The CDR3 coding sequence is TGTGCCAGCACCGGAGGGGGGACTAGCGGAAGCACAGATACGCAGTATTTT. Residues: CASTGGGTSGSTDTQYF.

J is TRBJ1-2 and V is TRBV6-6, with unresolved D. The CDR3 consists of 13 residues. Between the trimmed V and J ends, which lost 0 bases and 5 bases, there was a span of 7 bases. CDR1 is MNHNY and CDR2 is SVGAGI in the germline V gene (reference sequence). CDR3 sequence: CASSYSGDYGYTF. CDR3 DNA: TGTGCCAGCAGTTACTCTGGAGATTATGGCTACACCTTC.

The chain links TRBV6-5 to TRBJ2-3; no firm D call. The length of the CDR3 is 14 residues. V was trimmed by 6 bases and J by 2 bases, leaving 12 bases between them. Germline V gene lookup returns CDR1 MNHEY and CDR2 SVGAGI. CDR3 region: CASSLFGVTDTQYF. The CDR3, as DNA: TGTGCCAGCAGCCTCTTTGGAGTCACAGATACGCAGTATTTT.

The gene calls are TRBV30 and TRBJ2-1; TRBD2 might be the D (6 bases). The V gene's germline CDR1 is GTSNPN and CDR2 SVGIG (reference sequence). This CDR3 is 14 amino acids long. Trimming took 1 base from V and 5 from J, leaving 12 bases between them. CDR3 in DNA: TGTGCCTGGAGTGGACGGGACTTTAACAATGAGCAGTTCTTC. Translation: CAWSGRDFNNEQFF.

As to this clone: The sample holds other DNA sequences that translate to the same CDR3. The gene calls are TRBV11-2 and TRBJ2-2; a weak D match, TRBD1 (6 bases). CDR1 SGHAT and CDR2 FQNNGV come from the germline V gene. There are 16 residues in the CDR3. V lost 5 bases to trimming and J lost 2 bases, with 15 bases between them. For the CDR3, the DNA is TGTGCCAGCAGCCCACGGACAGCTACCAACACCGGGGAGCTGTTTTTT. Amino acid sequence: CASSPRTATNTGELFF. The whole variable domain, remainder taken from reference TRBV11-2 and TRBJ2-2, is EAGVAQSPRYKIIEKRQSVAFWCNPISGHATLYWYQQILGQGPKLLIQFQNNGVVDDSQLPKDRFSAERLKGVDSTLKIQPAKLEDSAVYLCASSPRTATNTGELFFGEGSRLTVL.

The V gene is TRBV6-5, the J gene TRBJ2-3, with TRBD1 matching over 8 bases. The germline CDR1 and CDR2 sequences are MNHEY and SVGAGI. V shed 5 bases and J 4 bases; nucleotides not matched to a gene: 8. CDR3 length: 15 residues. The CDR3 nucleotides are TGTGCCAGCAGTGGACAGGGCGCTGTCTCAGATACGCAGTATTTT. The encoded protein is CASSGQGAVSDTQYF.

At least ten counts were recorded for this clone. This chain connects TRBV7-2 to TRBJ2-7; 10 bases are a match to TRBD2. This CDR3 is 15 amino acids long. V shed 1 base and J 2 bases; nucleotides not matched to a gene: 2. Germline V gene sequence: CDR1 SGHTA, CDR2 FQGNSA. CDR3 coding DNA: TGTGCCAGCAGCTTAGATACTAGCGGGGCCTACGAGCAGTACTTC. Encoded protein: CASSLDTSGAYEQYF.

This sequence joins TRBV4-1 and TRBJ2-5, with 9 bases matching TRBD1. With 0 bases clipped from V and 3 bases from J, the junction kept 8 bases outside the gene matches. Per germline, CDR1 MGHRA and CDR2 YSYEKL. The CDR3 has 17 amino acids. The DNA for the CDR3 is TGCGCCAGCAGCCAAGATTGGGACAGGGTGGGGAAAGAGACCCAGTACTTC. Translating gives CASSQDWDRVGKETQYF.

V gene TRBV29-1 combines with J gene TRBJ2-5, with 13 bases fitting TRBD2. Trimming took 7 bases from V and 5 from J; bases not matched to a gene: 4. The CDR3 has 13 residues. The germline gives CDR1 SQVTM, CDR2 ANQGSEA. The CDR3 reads CSGLAGGWETQYF. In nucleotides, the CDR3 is TGCAGCGGACTAGCGGGAGGTTGGGAGACCCAGTACTTC.

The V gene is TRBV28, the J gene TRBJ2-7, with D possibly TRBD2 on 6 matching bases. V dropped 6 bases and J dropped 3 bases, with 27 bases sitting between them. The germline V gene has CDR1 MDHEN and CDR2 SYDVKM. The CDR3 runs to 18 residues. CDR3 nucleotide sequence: TGTGCCAGCAGGCGCAATAGTCGGGGGAGTGGTTCTTACTACGAGCAGTACTTC. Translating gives CASRRNSRGSGSYYEQYF.

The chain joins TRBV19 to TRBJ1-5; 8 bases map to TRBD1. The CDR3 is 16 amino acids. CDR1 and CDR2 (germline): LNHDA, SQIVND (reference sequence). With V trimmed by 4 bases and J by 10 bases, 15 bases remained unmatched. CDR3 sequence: CASSKSSTGVEGPQHF. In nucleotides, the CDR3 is TGTGCCAGTAGTAAGTCTTCGACAGGGGTCGAGGGACCCCAGCATTTT.

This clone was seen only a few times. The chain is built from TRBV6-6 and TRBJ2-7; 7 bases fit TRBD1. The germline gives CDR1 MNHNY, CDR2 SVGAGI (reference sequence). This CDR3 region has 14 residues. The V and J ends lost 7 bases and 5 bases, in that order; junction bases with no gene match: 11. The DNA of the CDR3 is TGTGCCAGCACATTACAGGGGTATAGGAACGAGCAGTACTTC. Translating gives CASTLQGYRNEQYF.

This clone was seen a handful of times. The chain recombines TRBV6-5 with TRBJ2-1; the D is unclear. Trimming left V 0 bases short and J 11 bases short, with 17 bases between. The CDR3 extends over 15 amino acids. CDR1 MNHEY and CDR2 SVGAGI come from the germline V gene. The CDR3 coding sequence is TGTGCCAGCAGTTACTCGAGTTTGGCTTCGCGGCAGCAGTTCTTC. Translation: CASSYSSLASRQQFF.

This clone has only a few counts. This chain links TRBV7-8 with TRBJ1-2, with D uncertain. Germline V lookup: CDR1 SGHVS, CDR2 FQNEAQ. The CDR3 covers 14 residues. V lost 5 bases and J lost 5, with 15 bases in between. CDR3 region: CASSPHQAVYGYTF. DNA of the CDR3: TGTGCCAGCAGCCCACATCAGGCCGTTTATGGCTACACCTTC.